This T cell receptor beta chain was sequenced during a study of T cell changes during pregnancy in multiple sclerosis. Germline CDR1 is MNHEY and CDR2 is SMNVEV (reference sequence). V lost 6 bases to trimming and J lost 5 bases, with 13 bases between them. This CDR3 is 13 amino acids long. The assay was immunoSEQ multiplex PCR, and TCRdb's table has in-frame clones only and misses some. The repertoire holds tens of thousands of clones, with approximately 90% as singletons. The TCR was taken from a female donor with multiple sclerosis, enrolled in a pregnancy study. The J gene is TRBJ2-5, the V gene TRBV27; D is perhaps TRBD2 (6 bases). Sequencing used CD8+ T cells from peripheral blood mononuclear cells, obtained in the second trimester of pregnancy. As DNA, the CDR3 is TGTGCCAGCAGATTCGGGGGTGAGGAGACCCAGTACTTC. This sequence encodes CASRFGGEETQYF.